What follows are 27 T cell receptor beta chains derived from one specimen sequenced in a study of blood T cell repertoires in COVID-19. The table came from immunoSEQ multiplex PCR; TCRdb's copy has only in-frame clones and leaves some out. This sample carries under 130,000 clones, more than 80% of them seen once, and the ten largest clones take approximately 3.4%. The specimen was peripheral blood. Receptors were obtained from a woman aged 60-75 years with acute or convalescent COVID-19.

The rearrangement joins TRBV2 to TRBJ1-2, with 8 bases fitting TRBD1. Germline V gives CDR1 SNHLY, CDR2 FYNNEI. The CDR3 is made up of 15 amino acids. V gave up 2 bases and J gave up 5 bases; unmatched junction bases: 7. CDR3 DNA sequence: TGTGCCAGCAGTGAATCGCAGGGGGCGAGATATGGCTACACCTTC. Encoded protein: CASSESQGARYGYTF.

CDR3 in amino acids: CASSLLTGAVYGYTF. The DNA of the CDR3 is TGCGCCAGCAGCCTATTAACAGGGGCCGTCTATGGCTACACCTTC. The V call is TRBV5-1, the J call TRBJ1-2, with 7 bases identical to TRBD1. Looked up from germline, CDR1 is SGHRS and CDR2 is YFSETQ. The CDR3 covers 15 residues. V was pared by 4 bases and J by 4 bases, with 10 bases of the junction left unmatched.

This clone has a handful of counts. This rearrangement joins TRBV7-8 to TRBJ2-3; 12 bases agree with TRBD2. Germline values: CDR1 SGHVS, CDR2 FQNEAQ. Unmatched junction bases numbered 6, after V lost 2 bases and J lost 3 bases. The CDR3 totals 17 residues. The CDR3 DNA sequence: TGTGCCAGCAGCTTATATGGGACTAGCGGGTCAACAGATACGCAGTATTTT. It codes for CASSLYGTSGSTDTQYF.

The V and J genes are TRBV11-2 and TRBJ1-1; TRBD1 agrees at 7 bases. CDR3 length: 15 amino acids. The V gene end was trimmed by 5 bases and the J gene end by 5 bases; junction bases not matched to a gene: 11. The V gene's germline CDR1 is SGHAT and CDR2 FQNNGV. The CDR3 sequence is CASSVMGQIGTEAFF. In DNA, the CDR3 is TGTGCCAGCAGCGTAATGGGACAGATAGGAACTGAAGCTTTCTTT.

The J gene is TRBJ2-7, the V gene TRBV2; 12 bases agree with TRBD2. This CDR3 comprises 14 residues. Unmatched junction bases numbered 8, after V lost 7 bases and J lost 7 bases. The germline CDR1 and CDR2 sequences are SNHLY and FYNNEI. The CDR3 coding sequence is TGTGCCAGCACCCTGACTAGCGGGAGAAGGGAGCAGTACTTC. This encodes CASTLTSGRREQYF.

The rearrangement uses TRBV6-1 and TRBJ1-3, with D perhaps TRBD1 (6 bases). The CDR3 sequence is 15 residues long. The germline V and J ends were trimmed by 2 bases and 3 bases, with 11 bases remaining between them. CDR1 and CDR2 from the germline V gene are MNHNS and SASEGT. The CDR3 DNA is TGTGCCAGCAGTGAAAGGGGGGGCGGTGGAAACACCATATATTTT. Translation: CASSERGGGGNTIYF.

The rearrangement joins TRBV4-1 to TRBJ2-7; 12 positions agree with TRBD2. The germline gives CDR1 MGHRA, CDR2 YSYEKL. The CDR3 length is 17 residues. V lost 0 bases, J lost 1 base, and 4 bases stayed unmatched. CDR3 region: CASSQDRTSGKSYEQYF. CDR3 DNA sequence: TGCGCCAGCAGCCAAGACCGGACTAGCGGGAAATCCTACGAGCAGTACTTC.

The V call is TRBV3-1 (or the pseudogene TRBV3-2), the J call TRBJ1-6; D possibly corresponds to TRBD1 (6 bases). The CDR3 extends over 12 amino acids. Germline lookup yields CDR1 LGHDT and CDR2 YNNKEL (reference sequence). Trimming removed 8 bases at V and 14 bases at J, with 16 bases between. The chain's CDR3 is CASFPGEGALHF. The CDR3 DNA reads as TGTGCCAGCTTCCCTGGTGAGGGGGCCCTCCACTTT.

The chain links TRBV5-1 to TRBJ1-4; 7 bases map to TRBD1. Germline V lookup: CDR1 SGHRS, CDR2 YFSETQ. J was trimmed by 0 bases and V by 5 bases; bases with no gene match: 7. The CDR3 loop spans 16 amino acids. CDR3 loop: CASRFGQAATNEKLFF. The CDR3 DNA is TGCGCCAGCAGGTTTGGACAGGCTGCAACTAATGAAAAACTGTTTTTT.

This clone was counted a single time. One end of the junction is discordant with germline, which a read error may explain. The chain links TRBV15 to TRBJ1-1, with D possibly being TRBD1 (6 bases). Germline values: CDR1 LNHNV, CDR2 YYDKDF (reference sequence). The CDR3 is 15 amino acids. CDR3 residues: CTTSRWTALNTEAFF. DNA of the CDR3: TGTACCACCAGCAGATGGACAGCGCTGAACACTGAAGCTTTCTTT.

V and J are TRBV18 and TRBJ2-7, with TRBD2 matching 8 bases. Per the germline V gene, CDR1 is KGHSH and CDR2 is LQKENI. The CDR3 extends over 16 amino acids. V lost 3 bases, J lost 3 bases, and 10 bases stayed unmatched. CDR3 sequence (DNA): TGTGCCAGCTCACCGATAGTAGCGGGGCTCGACTACGAGCAGTACTTC. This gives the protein CASSPIVAGLDYEQYF.

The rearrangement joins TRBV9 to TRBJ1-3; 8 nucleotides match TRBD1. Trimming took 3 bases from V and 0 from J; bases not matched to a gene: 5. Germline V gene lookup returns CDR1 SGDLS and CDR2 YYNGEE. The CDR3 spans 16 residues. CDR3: CASSAGQGSSGNTIYF. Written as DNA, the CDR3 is TGTGCCAGCAGCGCTGGACAGGGATCCTCTGGAAACACCATATATTTT.

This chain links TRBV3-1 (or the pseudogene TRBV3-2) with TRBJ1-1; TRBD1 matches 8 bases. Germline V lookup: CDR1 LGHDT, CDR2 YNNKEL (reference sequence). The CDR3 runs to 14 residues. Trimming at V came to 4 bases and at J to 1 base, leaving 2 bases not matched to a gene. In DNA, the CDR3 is TGTGCCAGCAGCCGGACAGGGACGAACACTGAAGCTTTCTTT. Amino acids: CASSRTGTNTEAFF.

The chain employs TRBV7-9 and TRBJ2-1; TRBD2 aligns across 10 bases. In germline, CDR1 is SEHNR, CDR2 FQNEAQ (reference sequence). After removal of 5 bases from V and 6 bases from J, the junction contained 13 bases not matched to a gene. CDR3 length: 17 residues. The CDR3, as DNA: TGTGCCAGCAGCACCCTCCGGGGGCTAGCGGGAGTCAATGAGCAGTTCTTC. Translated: CASSTLRGLAGVNEQFF.

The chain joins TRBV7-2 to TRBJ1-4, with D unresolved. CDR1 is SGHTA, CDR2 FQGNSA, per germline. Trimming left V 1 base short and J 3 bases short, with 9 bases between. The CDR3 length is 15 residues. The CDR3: CASSLVGGANEKLFF. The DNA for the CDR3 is TGTGCCAGCAGCTTAGTCGGAGGAGCTAATGAAAAACTGTTTTTT.

Here the CDR3 reads CASSYTTGGNTEAFF. The CDR3 region has the DNA TGTGCCAGCAGTTACACTACAGGGGGGAACACTGAAGCTTTCTTT. V gene TRBV6-6 combines with J gene TRBJ1-1, with 8 bases fitting TRBD1. V was pared by 2 bases and J by 1 base, with 3 bases of the junction left unmatched. This CDR3 region has 15 residues. CDR1 and CDR2 from the germline V gene are MNHNY and SVGAGI (reference sequence).

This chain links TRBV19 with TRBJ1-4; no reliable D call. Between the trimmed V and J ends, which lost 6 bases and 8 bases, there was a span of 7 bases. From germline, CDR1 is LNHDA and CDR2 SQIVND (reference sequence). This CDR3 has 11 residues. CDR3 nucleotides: TGTGCCAGTAGGCTCGGGGAAAAACTGTTTTTT. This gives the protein CASRLGEKLFF.

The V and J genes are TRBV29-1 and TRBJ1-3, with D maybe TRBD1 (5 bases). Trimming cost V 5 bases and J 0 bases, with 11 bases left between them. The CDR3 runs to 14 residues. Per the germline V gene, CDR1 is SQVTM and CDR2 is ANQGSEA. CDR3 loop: CSVSYRLSGNTIYF. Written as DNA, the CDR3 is TGCAGCGTTTCCTACAGGCTCTCTGGAAACACCATATATTTT.

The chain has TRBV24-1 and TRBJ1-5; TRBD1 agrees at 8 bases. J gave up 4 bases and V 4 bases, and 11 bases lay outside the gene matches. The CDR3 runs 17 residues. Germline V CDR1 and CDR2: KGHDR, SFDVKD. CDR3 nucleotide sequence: TGTGCCACCAGTGACGCGGGAGCAGGGGGCGGTAATCAGCCCCAGCATTTT. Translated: CATSDAGAGGGNQPQHF.

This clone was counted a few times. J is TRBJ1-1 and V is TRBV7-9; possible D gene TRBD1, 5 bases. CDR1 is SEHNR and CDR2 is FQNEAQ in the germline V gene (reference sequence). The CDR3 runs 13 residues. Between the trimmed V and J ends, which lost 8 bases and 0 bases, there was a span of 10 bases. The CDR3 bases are TGTGCCAGCCGGGGGATGGTGAACACTGAAGCTTTCTTT. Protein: CASRGMVNTEAFF. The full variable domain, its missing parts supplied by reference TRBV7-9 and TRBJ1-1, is DTGVSQNPRHKITKRGQNVTFRCDPISEHNRLYWYRQTLGQGPEFLTYFQNEAQLEKSRLLSDRFSAERPKGSFSTLEIQRTEQGDSAMYLCASRGMVNTEAFFGQGTRLTVV.

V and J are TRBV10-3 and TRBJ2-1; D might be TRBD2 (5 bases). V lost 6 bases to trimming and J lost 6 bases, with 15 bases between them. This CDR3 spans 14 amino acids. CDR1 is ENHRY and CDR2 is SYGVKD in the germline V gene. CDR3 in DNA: TGTGCCATCAGGCCTGAAAGCGGTGCCAATGAGCAGTTCTTC. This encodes CAIRPESGANEQFF.

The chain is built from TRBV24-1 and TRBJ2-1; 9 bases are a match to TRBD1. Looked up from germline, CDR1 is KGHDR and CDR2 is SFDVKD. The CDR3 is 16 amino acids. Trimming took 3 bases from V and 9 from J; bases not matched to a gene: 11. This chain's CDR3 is CATSDPHGTGWGEQFF. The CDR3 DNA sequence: TGTGCCACCAGTGATCCCCACGGGACAGGGTGGGGTGAGCAGTTCTTC.

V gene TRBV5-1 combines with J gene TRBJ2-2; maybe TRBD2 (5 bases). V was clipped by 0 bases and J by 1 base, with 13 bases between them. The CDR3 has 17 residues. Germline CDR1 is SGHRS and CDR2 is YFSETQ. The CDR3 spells CASSLEEGSLNTGELFF. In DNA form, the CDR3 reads TGCGCCAGCAGCTTGGAAGAGGGATCACTGAACACCGGGGAGCTGTTTTTT.

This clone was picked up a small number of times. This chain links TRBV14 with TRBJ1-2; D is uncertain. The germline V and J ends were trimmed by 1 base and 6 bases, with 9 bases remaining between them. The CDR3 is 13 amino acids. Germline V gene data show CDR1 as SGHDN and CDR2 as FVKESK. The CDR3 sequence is CASSQARRNGYTF. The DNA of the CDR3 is TGTGCCAGCAGCCAAGCCCGGAGAAATGGCTACACCTTC.

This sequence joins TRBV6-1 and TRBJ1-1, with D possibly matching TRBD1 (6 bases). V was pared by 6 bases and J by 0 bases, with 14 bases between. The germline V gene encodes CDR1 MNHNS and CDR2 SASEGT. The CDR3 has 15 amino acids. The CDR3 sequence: CASRSGDTMNTEAFF. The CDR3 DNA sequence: TGTGCCAGCAGGAGTGGGGACACAATGAACACTGAAGCTTTCTTT.

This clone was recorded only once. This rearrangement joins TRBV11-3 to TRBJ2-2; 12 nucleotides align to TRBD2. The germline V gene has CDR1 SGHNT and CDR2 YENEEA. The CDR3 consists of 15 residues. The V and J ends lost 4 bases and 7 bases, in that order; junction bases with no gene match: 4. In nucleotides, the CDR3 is TGTGCCAGCAGCTCGCGGGGACTAGCGGGCGGGGAGCTGTTTTTT. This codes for CASSSRGLAGGELFF.

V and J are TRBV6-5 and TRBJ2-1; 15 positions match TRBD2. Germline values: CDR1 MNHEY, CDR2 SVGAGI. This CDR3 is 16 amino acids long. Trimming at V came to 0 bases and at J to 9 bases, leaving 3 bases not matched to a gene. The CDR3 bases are TGTGCCAGCAGTTACTCGGGACTAGCGGGAGGTACTGAGCAGTTCTTC. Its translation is CASSYSGLAGGTEQFF.